This passage covers 28 T cell receptor beta chains from one sample sequenced in a study of blood T cell repertoires in COVID-19. Assay used: immunoSEQ multiplex PCR; TCRdb lists only in-frame clones, some missing. The sample holds roughly 100,000 clones, about 91% seen once. Source material: peripheral blood. These receptors all come from a human donor with active COVID-19. The donor label of this sample is uncertain.

This chain connects TRBV24-1 to TRBJ1-3, with a weak D call TRBD1 (6 bases). The germline V gene encodes CDR1 KGHDR and CDR2 SFDVKD. The CDR3 consists of 13 residues. V lost 5 bases to trimming and J lost 4 bases, with 8 bases between them. CDR3 amino acids: CATSAGAGNTIYF. CDR3 DNA sequence: TGTGCCACCAGTGCAGGGGCGGGAAACACCATATATTTT.

The V gene is TRBV12-5, the J gene TRBJ1-2; 8 positions agree with TRBD1. Per germline, CDR1 LGHNT and CDR2 FRNRAP. V lost 5 bases to trimming and J lost 4 bases; unmatched junction nucleotides: 6. CDR3 length equals 14 residues. In DNA form, the CDR3 reads TGTGCTAGTGGTACAGGACAGGGTGGCTATGGCTACACCTTC. Its translation is CASGTGQGGYGYTF.

The chain couples TRBV9 to TRBJ2-1; 11 nucleotides line up with TRBD2. The germline V gene encodes CDR1 SGDLS and CDR2 YYNGEE. This CDR3 is built from 14 residues. J gave up 8 bases and V 3 bases, and 4 bases lay outside the gene matches. The CDR3 is CASSDSGGDDEQFF. CDR3 nucleotides: TGTGCCAGCAGCGATAGCGGGGGGGATGATGAGCAGTTCTTC.

The chain's CDR3 is CASSRGPRGTDTQYF. The CDR3 DNA is TGTGCCAGCAGTCGAGGCCCTCGGGGCACAGATACGCAGTATTTT. The rearrangement uses TRBV6-4 and TRBJ2-3, with no clear D. Germline V lookup: CDR1 MRHNA, CDR2 SNTAGT. This CDR3 spans 15 amino acids. Trimming stripped 5 bases from V and 1 base from J, with 13 bases between.

The V call is TRBV10-1, the J call TRBJ2-5, with TRBD2 matching 13 bases. The V segment lost 3 bases and the J segment 1 base; nucleotides outside the gene matches: 14. This CDR3 contains 20 residues. CDR1 is WNHNN and CDR2 is SYGVQD in the germline V gene (reference sequence). CDR3 in DNA: TGCGCCAGCAGTGACCGGACTAGCGGGGGAGCCACCCGACTCCAAGAGACCCAGTACTTC. Its translation: CASSDRTSGGATRLQETQYF.

The J gene is TRBJ2-7, the V gene TRBV5-6; 12 positions agree with TRBD1. The germline V gene encodes CDR1 SGHDT and CDR2 YYEEEE. Unmatched junction bases numbered 7, after V lost 4 bases and J lost 5 bases. CDR3 length: 15 amino acids. This CDR3 is CASSPRGTGGDEQYF. The CDR3 nucleotides are TGTGCCAGCAGCCCGAGGGGGACAGGGGGCGACGAGCAGTACTTC. The complete variable domain, with remaining parts taken from reference TRBV5-6 and TRBJ2-7, reads DAGVTQSPTHLIKTRGQQVTLRCSPKSGHDTVSWYQQALGQGPQFIFQYYEEEERQRGNFPDRFSGHQFPNYSSELNVNALLLGDSALYLCASSPRGTGGDEQYFGPGTRLTVT.

The V call is TRBV29-1, the J call TRBJ1-1; D call uncertain. There are 16 residues in the CDR3. The germline V and J ends were trimmed by 4 bases and 1 base, with 19 bases remaining between them. In germline, CDR1 is SQVTM, CDR2 ANQGSEA. This CDR3 reads CSVVTESTLRNTEAFF. In DNA, the CDR3 is TGCAGCGTTGTCACAGAGTCCACCCTCCGGAACACTGAAGCTTTCTTT.

The chain links TRBV10-3 to TRBJ2-2, with a tentative D call TRBD1 (5 bases). The germline gives CDR1 ENHRY, CDR2 SYGVKD. Trimming cost V 11 bases and J 1 base, with 11 bases left between them. The CDR3 sequence is 13 residues long. DNA for the CDR3: TGTGCCGTACAGACAGTGAACACCGGGGAGCTGTTTTTT. Translation gives CAVQTVNTGELFF.

The CDR3 region has the DNA TGTGCCAGCCTCGGGGGTCTCGGCTACACCTTC. Its translation is CASLGGLGYTF. This chain joins TRBV27 and TRBJ1-2; possibly TRBD1 for D (5 bases). The germline gives CDR1 MNHEY, CDR2 SMNVEV (reference sequence). The V end was cut by 8 bases, the J end by 8 bases, with 12 bases between. The CDR3 has 11 amino acids.

This clone is a singleton in its sample. This rearrangement joins TRBV5-1 to TRBJ1-2; 7 bases map to TRBD1. This CDR3 region has 14 residues. Germline lookup yields CDR1 SGHRS and CDR2 YFSETQ. Unmatched junction bases numbered 9, after V lost 6 bases and J lost 4 bases. The CDR3 DNA reads as TGCGCCAGCACGTCCGAGACAGGGTTCTATGGCTACACCTTC. Translated: CASTSETGFYGYTF.

This chain joins TRBV7-8 and TRBJ1-1; TRBD1 matches at 7 bases. Germline CDR1 SGHVS, CDR2 FQNEAQ. The V gene end was trimmed by 5 bases and the J gene end by 5 bases; junction bases not matched to a gene: 11. The CDR3 loop spans 15 amino acids. CDR3 DNA sequence: TGTGCCAGCAGCGTACGGGGACAGCTAATTACTGAAGCTTTCTTT. Amino acid sequence: CASSVRGQLITEAFF.

The chain uses TRBV6-5 and TRBJ2-1; D may be TRBD1 (6 bases). The germline CDR1 and CDR2 sequences are MNHEY and SVGAGI. This CDR3 has 13 amino acids. The V and J ends lost 6 bases and 3 bases respectively, with 9 bases between them. CDR3 coding DNA: TGTGCCAGCAGGGACAGAGACTACAATGAGCAGTTCTTC. This translates into CASRDRDYNEQFF.

The chain employs TRBV6-4 and TRBJ1-3; D is unclear. The CDR3 extends over 13 amino acids. Per germline, CDR1 MRHNA and CDR2 SNTAGT. V shed 6 bases and J shed 4 bases, with 10 bases lying between them. As DNA, the CDR3 is TGTGCCAGCAGGACCAGAGGGGGAAACACCATATATTTT. It encodes CASRTRGGNTIYF.

The gene calls are TRBV5-6 and TRBJ2-5; D not resolved. The V and J ends lost 4 bases and 1 base respectively, with 14 bases between them. Per the germline V gene, CDR1 is SGHDT and CDR2 is YYEEEE. There are 15 residues in the CDR3. The DNA of the CDR3 is TGTGCCAGCAGCCCCTACGCGTCTGTCCAAGAGACCCAGTACTTC. Encoded protein: CASSPYASVQETQYF.

The gene calls are TRBV6-1 and TRBJ1-5, with TRBD1 matching over 9 bases. CDR3 length equals 16 residues. The trim removed 0 bases at V and 4 bases at J, leaving 4 bases unmatched. Germline assignment: CDR1 MNHNS and CDR2 SASEGT. The CDR3 reads CASSEAGDRVNQPQHF. The CDR3, as DNA: TGTGCCAGCAGTGAAGCTGGGGACAGGGTTAATCAGCCCCAGCATTTT.

This rearrangement joins TRBV5-4 to TRBJ2-7; TRBD1 agrees at 8 bases. The CDR3 has 14 residues. V was pared by 5 bases and J by 5 bases, with 9 bases of the junction left unmatched. Germline CDR1 is SGHNT and CDR2 is YYREEE (reference sequence). For the CDR3, the DNA is TGTGCCAGCAGTTCCCGGACAGGGAGTGACGAGCAGTACTTC. It codes for CASSSRTGSDEQYF.

The chain uses TRBV9 and TRBJ1-6; no firm D call. Germline values: CDR1 SGDLS, CDR2 YYNGEE. CDR3 length: 15 residues. Trimming removed 4 bases at V and 10 bases at J, with 18 bases between. The CDR3 nucleotides read TGTGCCAGCAGCCCCGAGGGATTCGACGAATCACCCCTCCACTTT. The encoded protein is CASSPEGFDESPLHF.

This clone has a single count. This rearrangement joins TRBV5-1 to TRBJ2-2; 8 nucleotides match TRBD1. V lost 3 bases and J lost 0; bases outside the gene matches: 4. Germline assignment: CDR1 SGHRS and CDR2 YFSETQ. This CDR3 spans 16 amino acids. In DNA form, the CDR3 reads TGCGCCAGCAGCTCCGGACAGGGTACGAACACCGGGGAGCTGTTTTTT. This translates into CASSSGQGTNTGELFF.

For this clone: Other DNA sequences in the sample encode the same CDR3. The rearrangement joins TRBV7-3 to TRBJ2-5; D is possibly TRBD1 (6 bases). Germline V gives CDR1 SGHTA, CDR2 FQGTGA. The CDR3 sequence is 14 residues long. Trimming left V 3 bases short and J 2 bases short, with 10 bases between. DNA for the CDR3: TGTGCCAGCAGCTTGGACAGCCTACAAGAGACCCAGTACTTC. This translates into CASSLDSLQETQYF.

The chain combines TRBV3-1 (or the pseudogene TRBV3-2) with TRBJ2-4, with TRBD1 identical over 8 bases. The length of the CDR3 is 13 residues. The germline V gene has CDR1 LGHDT and CDR2 YNNKEL (reference sequence). After removal of 4 bases from V and 12 bases from J, the junction contained 8 bases not matched to a gene. As DNA, the CDR3 is TGTGCCAGCAGCCTTGGACAGGGTGAACCTCAGTACTTC. Protein: CASSLGQGEPQYF.

The V gene is TRBV5-4, the J gene TRBJ1-6; D not resolved. The CDR3 consists of 15 residues. V was cut by 0 bases and J by 0 bases, with 4 bases left in between. Germline V gene sequence: CDR1 SGHNT, CDR2 YYREEE (reference sequence). CDR3 sequence reads: CASSLESSYNSPLHF. CDR3 in DNA: TGTGCCAGCAGCTTGGAGAGCTCCTATAATTCACCCCTCCACTTT.

The chain uses TRBV2 and TRBJ2-3; 9 positions match TRBD2. This CDR3 contains 15 residues. Germline V gene sequence: CDR1 SNHLY, CDR2 FYNNEI. V dropped 9 bases and J dropped 0; count of bases not matched to a gene: 7. The CDR3 protein is CARDERGASTDTQYF. CDR3 coding DNA: TGTGCCAGGGACGAGCGGGGGGCTAGCACAGATACGCAGTATTTT.

This chain links TRBV9 with TRBJ2-3; possibly TRBD1 for D (6 bases). Germline V lookup: CDR1 SGDLS, CDR2 YYNGEE. There are 15 residues in the CDR3. V lost 4 bases and J lost 4, with 16 bases in between. CDR3 sequence (DNA): TGTGCCAGCAGCATGGCCCGACAGGTTGCAGATACGCAGTATTTT. This sequence encodes CASSMARQVADTQYF.

The rearrangement joins TRBV9 to TRBJ2-1, with 8 bases aligning to TRBD2. V was pared by 4 bases and J by 0 bases, with 9 bases of the junction left unmatched. The CDR3 contains 17 residues. Germline CDR1 and CDR2: SGDLS and YYNGEE. The CDR3 DNA reads TGTGCCAGCAGCCGGGACGCGGGGGGCCTCTCCTACAATGAGCAGTTCTTC. It yields the protein CASSRDAGGLSYNEQFF.

This chain links TRBV5-1 with TRBJ1-2; tentative D call: TRBD1 (5 bases). From germline, CDR1 is SGHRS and CDR2 YFSETQ. The length of the CDR3 is 14 residues. Trimming shortened V by 4 bases and J by 2 bases, and 12 bases separated the two germline ends. The CDR3 nucleotides are TGCGCCAGCAGCGACGCGGGGGTAAACTATGGCTACACCTTC. Translation gives CASSDAGVNYGYTF.

The chain employs TRBV3-1 (or the pseudogene TRBV3-2) and TRBJ1-5; 7 nucleotides agree with TRBD1. The V gene end was trimmed by 1 base and the J gene end by 4 bases; junction bases not matched to a gene: 13. CDR3 length: 18 amino acids. Germline V gives CDR1 LGHDT, CDR2 YNNKEL (reference sequence). The CDR3 reads CASSQGDIQGRVNQPQHF. In DNA form, the CDR3 reads TGTGCCAGCAGCCAAGGGGACATACAGGGGCGGGTGAATCAGCCCCAGCATTTT.

The chain uses TRBV5-5 and TRBJ1-5; 9 positions match TRBD1. Germline V lookup: CDR1 SGHKS, CDR2 YYEKEE (reference sequence). The ends lost 0 bases at V and 0 bases at J; junction bases unmatched: 10. This CDR3 spans 19 amino acids. In DNA, the CDR3 is TGTGCCAGCAGCTTGGGTGGGGGGACAGGGAGCTATAGCAATCAGCCCCAGCATTTT. Protein sequence: CASSLGGGTGSYSNQPQHF.

This clone was seen more than once but under ten times. The CDR3 reads CASSDGQGAYEQYF. In DNA form, the CDR3 reads TGTGCCAGCAGCGACGGACAGGGGGCATACGAGCAGTACTTC. J is TRBJ2-7 and V is TRBV9; 11 nucleotides match TRBD1. V was pared by 3 bases and J by 4 bases, with 3 bases of the junction left unmatched. The CDR3 extends over 14 amino acids. The V gene's germline CDR1 is SGDLS and CDR2 YYNGEE.